This T cell receptor (beta chain) was recovered during a study of identical twins. TCRdb itself ran the 5' RACE reads through MiXCR, one entry per CDR3 protein. The sample has about 240,000 distinct CDR3 sequences; over 9.5% are singletons. Trimming took off 5 bases at V and 12 bases at J, with 17 bases between the two ends. The germline V gene has CDR1 SEHNR and CDR2 FQNEAQ (reference sequence). The CDR3 length is 13 residues. Sequencing was performed on memory T cells sorted from blood. The clonotype comes from a man in his fifties in good health. This chain joins TRBV7-9 and TRBJ2-1, with TRBD1 as a possible D gene (6 bases). The CDR3 DNA reads as TGTGCCAGCAGCCAGGACAGCCGCACGGGGCAGTTCTTC. The encoded protein is CASSQDSRTGQFF.